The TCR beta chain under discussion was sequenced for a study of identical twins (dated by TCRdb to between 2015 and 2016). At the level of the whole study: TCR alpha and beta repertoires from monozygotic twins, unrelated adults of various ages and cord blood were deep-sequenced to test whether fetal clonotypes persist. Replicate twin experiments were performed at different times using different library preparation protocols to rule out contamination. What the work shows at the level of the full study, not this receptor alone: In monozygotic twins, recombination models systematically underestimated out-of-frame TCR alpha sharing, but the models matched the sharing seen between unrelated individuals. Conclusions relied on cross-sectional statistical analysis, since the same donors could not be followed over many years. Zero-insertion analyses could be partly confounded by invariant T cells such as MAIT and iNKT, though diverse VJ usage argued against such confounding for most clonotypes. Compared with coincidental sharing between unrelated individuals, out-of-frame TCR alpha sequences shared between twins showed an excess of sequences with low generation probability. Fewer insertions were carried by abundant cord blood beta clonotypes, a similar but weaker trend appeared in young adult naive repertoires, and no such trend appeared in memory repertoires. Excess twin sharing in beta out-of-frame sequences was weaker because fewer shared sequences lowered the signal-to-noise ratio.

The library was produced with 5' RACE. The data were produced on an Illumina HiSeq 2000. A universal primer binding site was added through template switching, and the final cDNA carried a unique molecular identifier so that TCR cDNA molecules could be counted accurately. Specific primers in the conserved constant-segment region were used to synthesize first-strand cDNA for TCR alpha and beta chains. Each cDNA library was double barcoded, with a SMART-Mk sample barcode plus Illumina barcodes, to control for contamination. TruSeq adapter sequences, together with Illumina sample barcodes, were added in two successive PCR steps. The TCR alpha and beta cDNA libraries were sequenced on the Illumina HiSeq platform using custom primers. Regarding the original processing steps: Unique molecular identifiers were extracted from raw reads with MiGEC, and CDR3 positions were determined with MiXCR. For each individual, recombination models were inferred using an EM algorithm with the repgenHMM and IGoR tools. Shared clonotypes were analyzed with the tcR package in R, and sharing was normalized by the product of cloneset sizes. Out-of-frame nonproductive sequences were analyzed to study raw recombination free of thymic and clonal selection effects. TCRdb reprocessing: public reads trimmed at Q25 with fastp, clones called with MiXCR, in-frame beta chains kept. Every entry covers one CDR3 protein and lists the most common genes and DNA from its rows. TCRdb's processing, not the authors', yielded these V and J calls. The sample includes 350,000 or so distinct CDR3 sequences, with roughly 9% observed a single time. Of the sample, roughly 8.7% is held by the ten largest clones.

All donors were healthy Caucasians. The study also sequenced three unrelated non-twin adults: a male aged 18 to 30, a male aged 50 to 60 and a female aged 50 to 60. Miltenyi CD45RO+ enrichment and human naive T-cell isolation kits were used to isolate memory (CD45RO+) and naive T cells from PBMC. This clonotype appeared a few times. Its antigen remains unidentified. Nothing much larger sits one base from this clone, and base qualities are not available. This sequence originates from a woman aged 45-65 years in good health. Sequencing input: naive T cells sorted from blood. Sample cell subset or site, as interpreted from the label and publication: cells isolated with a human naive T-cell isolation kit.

The nucleotide sequence is given as TGCGCCAGCAGCTTGGAAGCAATAGGGAGCACAGATACGCAGTATTTT. This sequence encodes CASSLEAIGSTDTQYF. The V and J segments used are TRBV5-1 and TRBJ2-3; the D gene remains uncertain. Trimming at the junction amounts to 0 bases on V and 0 bases on J, and the germline ends lie 11 bases apart. Reading the germline V gene gives CDR1 SGHRS and CDR2 YFSETQ. Including cysteine and phenylalanine, the CDR3 has 16 amino acids. Solely the CDR3 DNA is kept, with 48 bases framed from the first base.